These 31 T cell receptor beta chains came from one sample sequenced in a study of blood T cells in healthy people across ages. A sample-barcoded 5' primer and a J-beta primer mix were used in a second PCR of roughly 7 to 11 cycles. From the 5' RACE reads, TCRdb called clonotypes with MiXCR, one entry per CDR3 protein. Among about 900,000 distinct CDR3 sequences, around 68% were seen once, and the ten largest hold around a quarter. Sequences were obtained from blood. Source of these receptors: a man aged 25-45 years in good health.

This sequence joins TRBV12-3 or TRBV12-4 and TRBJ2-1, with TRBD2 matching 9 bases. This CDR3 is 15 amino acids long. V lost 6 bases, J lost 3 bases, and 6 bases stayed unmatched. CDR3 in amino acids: CASRLAGGNYNEQFF. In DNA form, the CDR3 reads TGTGCCAGCAGACTAGCGGGCGGGAACTACAATGAGCAGTTCTTC.

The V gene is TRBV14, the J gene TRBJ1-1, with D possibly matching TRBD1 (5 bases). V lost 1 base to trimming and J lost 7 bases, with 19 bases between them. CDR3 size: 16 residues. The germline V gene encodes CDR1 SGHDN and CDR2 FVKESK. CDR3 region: CASSQGNPRGGGEAFF. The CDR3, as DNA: TGTGCCAGCAGCCAAGGGAACCCTCGTGGGGGAGGTGAAGCTTTCTTT.

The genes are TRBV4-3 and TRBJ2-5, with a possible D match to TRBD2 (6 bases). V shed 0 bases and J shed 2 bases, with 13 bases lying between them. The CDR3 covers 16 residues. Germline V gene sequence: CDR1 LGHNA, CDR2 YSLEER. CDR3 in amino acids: CASSQDPLARQETQYF. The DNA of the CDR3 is TGCGCCAGCAGCCAAGATCCCCTAGCGAGGCAAGAGACCCAGTACTTC.

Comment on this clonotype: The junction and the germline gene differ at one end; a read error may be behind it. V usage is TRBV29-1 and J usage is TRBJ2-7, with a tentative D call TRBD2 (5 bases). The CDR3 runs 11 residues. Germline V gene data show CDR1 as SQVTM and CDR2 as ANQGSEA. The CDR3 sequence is CSAGIGETQNF. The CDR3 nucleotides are TGCAGCGCCGGGATCGGGGAGACCCAGAACTTC.

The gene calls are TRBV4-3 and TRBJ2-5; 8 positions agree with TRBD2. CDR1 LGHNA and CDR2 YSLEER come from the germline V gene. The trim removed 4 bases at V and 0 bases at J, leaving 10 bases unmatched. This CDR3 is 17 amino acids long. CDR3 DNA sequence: TGCGCCAGCAGCCTCAGTAACCAGCGGGGGTACCAAGAGACCCAGTACTTC. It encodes CASSLSNQRGYQETQYF.

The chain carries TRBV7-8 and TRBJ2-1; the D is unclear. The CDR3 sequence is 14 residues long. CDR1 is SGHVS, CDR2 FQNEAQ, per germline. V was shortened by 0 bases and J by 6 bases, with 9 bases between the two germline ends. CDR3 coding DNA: TGTGCCAGCAGCTTAGCGCAGGTGGCCAATGAGCAGTTCTTC. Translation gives CASSLAQVANEQFF.

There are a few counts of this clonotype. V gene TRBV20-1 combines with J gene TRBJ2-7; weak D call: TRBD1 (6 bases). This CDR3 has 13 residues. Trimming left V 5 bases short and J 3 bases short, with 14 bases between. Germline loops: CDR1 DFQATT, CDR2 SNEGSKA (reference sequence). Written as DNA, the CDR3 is TGCAGTGCTGGTCGGACAGAAAGCTACGAGCAGTACTTC. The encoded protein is CSAGRTESYEQYF.

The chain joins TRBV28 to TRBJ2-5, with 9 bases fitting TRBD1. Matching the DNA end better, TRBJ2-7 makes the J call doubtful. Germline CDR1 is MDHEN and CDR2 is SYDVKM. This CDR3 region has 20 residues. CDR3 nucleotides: TGTGCCAGCAGTGCTCCCCCGGGACAGGGTAGGCCCCCAGGTCACTACGAGCAGTACTTC. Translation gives CASSAPPGQGRPPGHYEQYF.

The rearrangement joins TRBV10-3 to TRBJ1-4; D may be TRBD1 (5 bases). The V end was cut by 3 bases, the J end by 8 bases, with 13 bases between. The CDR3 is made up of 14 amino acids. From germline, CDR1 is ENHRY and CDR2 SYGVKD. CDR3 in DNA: TGTGCCATCAGTGAAGGCGGTGGGGACGAAAAACTGTTTTTT. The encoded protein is CAISEGGGDEKLFF.

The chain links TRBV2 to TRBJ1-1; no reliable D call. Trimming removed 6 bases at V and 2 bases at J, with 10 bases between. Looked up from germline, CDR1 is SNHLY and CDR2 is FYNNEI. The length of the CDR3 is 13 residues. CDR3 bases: TGTGCCAGCAGGGCGGACGTAAACACTGAAGCTTTCTTT. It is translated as CASRADVNTEAFF.

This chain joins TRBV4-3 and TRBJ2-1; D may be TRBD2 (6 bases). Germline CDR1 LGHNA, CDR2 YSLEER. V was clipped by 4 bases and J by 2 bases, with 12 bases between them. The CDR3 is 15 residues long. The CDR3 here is CASSRGGGAYNEQFF. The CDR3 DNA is TGCGCCAGCAGCCGCGGAGGAGGGGCCTACAATGAGCAGTTCTTC.

The CDR3 spells CASSFAGTDEQYF. The CDR3 DNA is TGTGCCAGCAGTTTTGCGGGAACGGACGAGCAGTACTTC. This rearrangement joins TRBV12-3 or TRBV12-4 to TRBJ2-7, with TRBD2 as a possible D gene (6 bases). The CDR3 is 13 amino acids. V shed 3 bases and J shed 5 bases, with 11 bases lying between them.

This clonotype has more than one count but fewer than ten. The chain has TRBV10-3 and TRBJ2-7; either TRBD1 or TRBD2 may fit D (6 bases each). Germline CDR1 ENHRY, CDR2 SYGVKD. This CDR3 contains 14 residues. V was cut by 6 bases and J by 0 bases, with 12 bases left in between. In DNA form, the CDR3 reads TGTGCCATCAGACGGGGGCCTGGCTCCTACGAGCAGTACTTC. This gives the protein CAIRRGPGSYEQYF.

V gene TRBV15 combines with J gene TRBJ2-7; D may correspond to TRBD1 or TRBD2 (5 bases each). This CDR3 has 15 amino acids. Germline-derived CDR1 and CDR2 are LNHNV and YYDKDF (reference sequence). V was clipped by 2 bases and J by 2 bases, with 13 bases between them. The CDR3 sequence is CATSRSRDGTYEQYF. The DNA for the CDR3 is TGTGCCACCAGCAGATCAAGGGACGGAACCTACGAGCAGTACTTC. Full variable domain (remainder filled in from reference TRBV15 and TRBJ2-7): DAMVIQNPRYQVTQFGKPVTLSCSQTLNHNVMYWYQQKSSQAPKLLFHYYDKDFNNEADTPDNFQSRRPNTSFCFLDIRSPGLGDTAMYLCATSRSRDGTYEQYFGPGTRLTVT.

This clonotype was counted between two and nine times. Here the CDR3 DNA reads TGTGCCAGCAGCCCCTCCCCGACTAGCGGGGTTTACGAGCAGTACTTC. Translated: CASSPSPTSGVYEQYF. V and J are TRBV4-2 and TRBJ2-7; 11 nucleotides match TRBD2. Germline V gives CDR1 LGHNA, CDR2 YNFKEQ. Trimming removed 4 bases from V and 4 bases from J; junction bases left unmatched: 9. The CDR3 runs to 16 residues.

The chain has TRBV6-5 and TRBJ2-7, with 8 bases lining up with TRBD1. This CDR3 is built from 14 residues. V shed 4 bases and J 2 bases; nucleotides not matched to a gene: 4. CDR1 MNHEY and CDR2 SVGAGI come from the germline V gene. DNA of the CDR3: TGTGCCAGCAGTTTGGGACAGGCCGCCTACGAGCAGTACTTC. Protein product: CASSLGQAAYEQYF.

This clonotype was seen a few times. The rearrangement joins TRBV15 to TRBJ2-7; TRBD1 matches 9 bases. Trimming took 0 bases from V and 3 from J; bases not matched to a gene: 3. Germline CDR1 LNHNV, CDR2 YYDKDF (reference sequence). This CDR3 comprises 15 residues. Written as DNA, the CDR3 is TGTGCCACCAGCAGAGATCCGGGACAGGGCTACGAGCAGTACTTC. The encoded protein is CATSRDPGQGYEQYF.

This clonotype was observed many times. CDR3 sequence: CSVVVDNGYTF. CDR3 coding DNA: TGCAGCGTTGTGGTGGATAATGGCTACACCTTC. This chain uses TRBV29-1 with TRBJ1-2, with D unresolved. Trimming removed 4 bases from V and 6 bases from J, with 9 bases in between. Germline-derived CDR1 and CDR2 are SQVTM and ANQGSEA. The CDR3 sequence is 11 residues long.

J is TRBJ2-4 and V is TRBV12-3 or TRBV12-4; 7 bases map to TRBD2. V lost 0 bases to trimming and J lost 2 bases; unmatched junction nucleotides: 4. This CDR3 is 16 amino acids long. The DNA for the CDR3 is TGTGCCAGCAGTTTAGCAGGGCGGGAGTCCAAAAACATTCAGTACTTC. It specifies CASSLAGRESKNIQYF.

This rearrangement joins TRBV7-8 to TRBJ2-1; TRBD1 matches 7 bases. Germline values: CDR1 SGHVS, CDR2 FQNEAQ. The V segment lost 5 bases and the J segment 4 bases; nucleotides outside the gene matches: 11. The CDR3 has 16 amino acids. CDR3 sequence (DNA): TGTGCCAGCAGCCGGGACCGGGACAGCTTATACAATGAGCAGTTCTTC. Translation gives CASSRDRDSLYNEQFF.

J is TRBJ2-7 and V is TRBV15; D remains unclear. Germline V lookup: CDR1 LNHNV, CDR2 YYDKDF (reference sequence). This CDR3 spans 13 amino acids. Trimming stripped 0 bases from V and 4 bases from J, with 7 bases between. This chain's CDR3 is CATSRDRLYEQYF. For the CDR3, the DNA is TGTGCCACCAGCAGAGACAGGTTGTACGAGCAGTACTTC.

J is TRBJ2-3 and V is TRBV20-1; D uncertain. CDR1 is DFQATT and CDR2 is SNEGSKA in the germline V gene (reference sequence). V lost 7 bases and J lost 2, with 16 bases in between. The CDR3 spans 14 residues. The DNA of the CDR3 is TGCAGTGTCTCCCGGCCAGCCAACACAGATACGCAGTATTTT. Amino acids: CSVSRPANTDTQYF.

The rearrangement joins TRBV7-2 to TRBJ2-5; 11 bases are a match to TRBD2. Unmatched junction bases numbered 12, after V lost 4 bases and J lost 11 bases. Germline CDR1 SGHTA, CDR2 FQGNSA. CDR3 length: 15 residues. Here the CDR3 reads CASSSLAGGPTEQYF. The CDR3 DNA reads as TGTGCCAGCAGCTCTCTAGCGGGGGGACCGACGGAGCAGTACTTC.

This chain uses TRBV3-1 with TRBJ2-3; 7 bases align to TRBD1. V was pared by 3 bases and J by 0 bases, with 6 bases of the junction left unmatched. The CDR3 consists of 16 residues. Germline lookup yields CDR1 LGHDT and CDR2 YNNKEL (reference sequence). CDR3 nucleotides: TGTGCCAGCAGCCAGCACAGGGGCCTTAGCACAGATACGCAGTATTTT. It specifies CASSQHRGLSTDTQYF.

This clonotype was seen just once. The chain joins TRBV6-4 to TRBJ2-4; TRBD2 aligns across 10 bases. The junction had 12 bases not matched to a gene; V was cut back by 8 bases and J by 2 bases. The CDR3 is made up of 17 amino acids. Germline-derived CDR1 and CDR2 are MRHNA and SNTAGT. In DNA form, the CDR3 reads TGTGCCAGCCATAAGGAGCGGGGGGGCCCAACCAAAAACATTCAGTACTTC. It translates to CASHKERGGPTKNIQYF.

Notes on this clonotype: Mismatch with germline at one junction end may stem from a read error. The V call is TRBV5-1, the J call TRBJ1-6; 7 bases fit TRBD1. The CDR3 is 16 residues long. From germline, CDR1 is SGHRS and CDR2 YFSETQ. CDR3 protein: CASSLLGGTDNSLLHF. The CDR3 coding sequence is TGCGCCAGCAGCTTGCTCGGCGGGACAGATAATTCACTCCTCCACTTT.

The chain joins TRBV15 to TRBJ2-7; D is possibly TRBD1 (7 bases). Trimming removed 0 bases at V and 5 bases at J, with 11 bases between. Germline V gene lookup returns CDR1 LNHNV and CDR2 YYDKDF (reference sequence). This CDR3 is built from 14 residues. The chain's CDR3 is CATSREAGGHEQYF. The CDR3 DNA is TGTGCCACCAGCAGAGAGGCAGGGGGGCACGAGCAGTACTTC.

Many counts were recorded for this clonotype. The CDR3 spells CASSPTGGSGANVLTF. The CDR3 DNA reads as TGCGCCAGCAGCCCGACAGGGGGCTCTGGGGCCAACGTCCTGACTTTC. The J gene is TRBJ2-6, the V gene TRBV4-3; TRBD1 matches 9 bases. CDR1 LGHNA and CDR2 YSLEER come from the germline V gene. With V trimmed by 4 bases and J by 0 bases, 1 base remained unmatched. This CDR3 has 16 amino acids.

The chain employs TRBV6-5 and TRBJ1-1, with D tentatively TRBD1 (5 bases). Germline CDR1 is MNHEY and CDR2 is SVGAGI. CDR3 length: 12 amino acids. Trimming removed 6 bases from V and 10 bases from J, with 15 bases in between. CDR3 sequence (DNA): TGTGCCAGCAGCCTGAAAGGACACGTAGCTTTCTTT. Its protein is CASSLKGHVAFF.

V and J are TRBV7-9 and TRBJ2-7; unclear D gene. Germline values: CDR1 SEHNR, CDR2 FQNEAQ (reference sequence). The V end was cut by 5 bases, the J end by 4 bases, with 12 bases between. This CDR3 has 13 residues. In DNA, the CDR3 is TGTGCCAGCAGCCCAAAAGGGCCATACGAGCAGTACTTC. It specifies CASSPKGPYEQYF.

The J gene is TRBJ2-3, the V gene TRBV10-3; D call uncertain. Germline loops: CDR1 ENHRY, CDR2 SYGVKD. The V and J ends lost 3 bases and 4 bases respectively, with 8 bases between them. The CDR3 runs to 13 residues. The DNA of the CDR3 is TGTGCCATCAGTGATGTGGGCGCAGATACGCAGTATTTT. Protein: CAISDVGADTQYF.